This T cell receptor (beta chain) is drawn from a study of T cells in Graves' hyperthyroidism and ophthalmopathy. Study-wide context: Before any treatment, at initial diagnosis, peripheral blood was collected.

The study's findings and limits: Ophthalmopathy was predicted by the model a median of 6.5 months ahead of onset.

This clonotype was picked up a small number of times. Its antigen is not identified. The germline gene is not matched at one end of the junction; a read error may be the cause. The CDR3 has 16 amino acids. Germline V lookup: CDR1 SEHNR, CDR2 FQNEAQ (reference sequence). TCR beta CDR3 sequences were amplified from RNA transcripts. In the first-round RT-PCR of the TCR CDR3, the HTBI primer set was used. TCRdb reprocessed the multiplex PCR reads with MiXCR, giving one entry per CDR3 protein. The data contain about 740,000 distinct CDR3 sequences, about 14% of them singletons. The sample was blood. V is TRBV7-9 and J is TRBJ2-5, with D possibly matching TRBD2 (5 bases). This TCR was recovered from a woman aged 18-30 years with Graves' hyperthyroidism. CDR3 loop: CASSRHLSNQRTPTDF. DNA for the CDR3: TGTGCCAGCAGTCGCCACCTTTCCAACCAGAGGACTCCTACGGACTTC.